What follows are 22 T cell receptor beta chains derived from one specimen sequenced in a study of blood T cells in healthy people across ages. The second PCR ran 7 to 11 cycles with a sample-barcoded 5' primer and J-beta primers. One entry per CDR3 protein, called by TCRdb with MiXCR from the 5' RACE reads. The profile covers a few hundred thousand distinct CDR3 sequences, with 25% to 30% appearing a single time and less than 20% taken by the ten largest. Input material: blood. These receptors originate from a woman in her 70s in good health.

This clonotype was counted only a few times. The chain recombines TRBV7-8 with TRBJ1-1, with no clear D. Germline CDR1 reads SGHVS; CDR2 reads FQNEAQ. V dropped 1 base and J dropped 0 bases, with 9 bases sitting between them. The CDR3 runs to 15 residues. The DNA for the CDR3 is TGTGCCAGCAGCTTAGGTTCGCACATGAACACTGAAGCTTTCTTT. This encodes CASSLGSHMNTEAFF.

Note on this clonotype: The junction does not match germline at one end; this may be a read error. The chain uses TRBV20-1 and TRBJ2-5; 8 nucleotides line up with TRBD1. CDR3 length: 15 residues. From germline, CDR1 is DFQATT and CDR2 SNEGSKA (reference sequence). The CDR3 loop reads CSARDPWTGTETPYF. In DNA, the CDR3 is TGCAGTGCTAGAGATCCGTGGACAGGGACGGAGACCCCGTACTTC.

The rearrangement joins TRBV5-1 to TRBJ2-5, with 9 bases matching TRBD2. The last part of the DNA fits TRBJ2-1 better; the J call may be wrong. CDR3 size: 17 residues. The germline CDR1 and CDR2 sequences are SGHRS and YFSETQ. The DNA of the CDR3 is TGCGCCAGCAGTGTTGGGCTAGCGGGGACAATGAACGATGAGCAGTTCTTC. This sequence encodes CASSVGLAGTMNDEQFF.

DNA for the CDR3: TGTGCCAGCAGCTGGGATTACGAGCAGTACTTC. This sequence encodes CASSWDYEQYF. J is TRBJ2-7 and V is TRBV7-9; D is uncertain. CDR1 is SEHNR and CDR2 is FQNEAQ in the germline V gene (reference sequence). The CDR3 sequence is 11 residues long. V dropped 4 bases and J dropped 4 bases, with 5 bases sitting between them. Full variable domain (missing parts from reference TRBV7-9 and TRBJ2-7): DTGVSQNPRHKITKRGQNVTFRCDPISEHNRLYWYRQTLGQGPEFLTYFQNEAQLEKSRLLSDRFSAERPKGSFSTLEIQRTEQGDSAMYLCASSWDYEQYFGPGTRLTVT.

J is TRBJ2-5 and V is TRBV3-1; D possibly uses TRBD1 or TRBD2 (5 bases each). CDR3 length: 15 amino acids. Per the germline V gene, CDR1 is LGHDT and CDR2 is YNNKEL (reference sequence). Trimming shortened V by 4 bases and J by 2 bases, and 14 bases separated the two germline ends. CDR3 amino acids: CASSPRLGVQETQYF. The CDR3 DNA reads TGTGCCAGCAGCCCCCGACTGGGGGTACAAGAGACCCAGTACTTC.

The genes are TRBV6-5 and TRBJ2-7, with unresolved D. Trimming shortened V by 3 bases and J by 2 bases, and 14 bases separated the two germline ends. This CDR3 region has 15 residues. Germline V gene data show CDR1 as MNHEY and CDR2 as SVGAGI. CDR3 DNA sequence: TGTGCCAGCAGTTATCGCACAGCGAACCCCTACGAGCAGTACTTC. It yields the protein CASSYRTANPYEQYF.

The rearrangement uses TRBV2 and TRBJ2-4, with D maybe TRBD1 (6 bases). V was cut by 0 bases and J by 7 bases, with 13 bases left in between. Germline CDR1 and CDR2: SNHLY and FYNNEI. CDR3 length: 15 residues. CDR3 nucleotide sequence: TGTGCCAGCAGTGAAGCGCTTCCAGGGGAGAACATTCAGTACTTC. This codes for CASSEALPGENIQYF.

This clonotype was counted a few times. The V and J genes are TRBV5-6 and TRBJ1-1; tentative D call: TRBD1 (5 bases). The CDR3 covers 15 residues. V shed 4 bases and J shed 5 bases, with 18 bases lying between them. Looked up from germline, CDR1 is SGHDT and CDR2 is YYEEEE. The CDR3 nucleotides are TGTGCCAGCAGCAGCCGCGGGACCCTTTGGACTGAAGCTTTCTTT. Its protein product is CASSSRGTLWTEAFF.

This clonotype was recorded a few times. The chain uses TRBV12-3 or TRBV12-4 and TRBJ1-5, with 7 bases fitting TRBD1. V dropped 3 bases and J dropped 5; count of bases not matched to a gene: 7. The CDR3 is 15 residues long. CDR3 residues: CASSLNRGWDQPQHF. The CDR3 region has the DNA TGTGCCAGCAGTTTGAACAGGGGTTGGGATCAGCCCCAGCATTTT.

This clonotype was detected a few times. Its ends do not fully match the called genes, so a read error is possible. This chain links TRBV12-3 or TRBV12-4 with TRBJ1-4; D is uncertain. The CDR3 is made up of 16 amino acids. The CDR3 coding sequence is TGTGCCAGCAGTTTTAGCGCCAACGAGTATAATGAAAAACTGGTTTTC. Translated: CASSFSANEYNEKLVF.

The chain is built from TRBV12-5 and TRBJ2-5, with a weak D call TRBD2 (6 bases). The DNA matches TRBJ2-1 better at its end, which makes the J call doubtful. This CDR3 region has 13 residues. Germline assignment: CDR1 LGHNT and CDR2 FRNRAP. The CDR3 DNA sequence: TGTGCTAGTGGTGTAGGAGGGTCCAATGAGCAGTTCTTC. Protein product: CASGVGGSNEQFF.

This chain joins TRBV4-2 and TRBJ2-5; TRBD2 matches 8 bases. The DNA end lines up better with TRBJ2-1; the J call may be wrong. Germline V lookup: CDR1 LGHNA, CDR2 YNFKEQ. CDR3 length: 18 residues. CDR3 DNA sequence: TGTGCCAGCAGCCAAGATCTCTTTAACGGGGGGGCGAGGAATGAGCAGTTCTTC. As protein: CASSQDLFNGGARNEQFF.

Concerning this clonotype itself: No conserved phenylalanine or tryptophan is present at the end of the CDR3, so a read error is the likely explanation. No DNA is shown, since the ends of the CDR3 on it are uncertain; the CDR3 is the one TCRdb lists. The V gene is TRBV6-5, the J gene TRBJ1-1; the table's D call TRBD1 went unverified against the DNA. With termini counted, the CDR3 has 13 amino acids. Germline V CDR1 and CDR2: MNHEY, SVGAGI. CDR3 residues: CASSPPGLLGSFL.

This chain links TRBV12-3 or TRBV12-4 with TRBJ2-6; D is ambiguous. The CDR3 is 16 amino acids. V was clipped by 5 bases and J by 2 bases, with 13 bases between them. Here the CDR3 reads CASSPHPETGANVLTF. CDR3 nucleotides: TGTGCCAGCAGTCCCCACCCGGAAACTGGGGCCAACGTCCTGACTTTC.

This clonotype was counted between two and nine times. The V gene is TRBV6-2 or TRBV6-3, the J gene TRBJ2-1; 8 bases fit TRBD2. Trimming took 7 bases from V and 6 from J; bases not matched to a gene: 14. The CDR3 has 16 residues. CDR1 is MNHEY, CDR2 SVGEGT, per germline. CDR3 DNA: TGTGCCAGCACCCGAGGACTAGCCCTCGGGGCCAATGAGCAGTTCTTC. This encodes CASTRGLALGANEQFF.

The sample holds a few counts of this clonotype. CDR3 DNA: TGTGCCAGCAGCGGCCGACAGGGCCATAATGAAAAACTGTTTTTT. Translating gives CASSGRQGHNEKLFF. The J gene is TRBJ1-4, the V gene TRBV3-1; 7 bases line up with TRBD1. The CDR3 extends over 15 amino acids. V lost 5 bases, J lost 4 bases, and 7 bases stayed unmatched. CDR1 and CDR2 from the germline V gene are LGHDT and YNNKEL (reference sequence). Full variable domain (outside the CDR3, taken from reference TRBV3-1 and TRBJ1-4): DTAVSQTPKYLVTQMGNDKSIKCEQNLGHDTMYWYKQDSKKFLKIMFSYNNKELIINETVPNRFSPKSPDKAHLNLHINSLELGDSAVYFCASSGRQGHNEKLFFGSGTQLSVL.

This clonotype showed up many times. The chain joins TRBV4-2 to TRBJ1-1, with D perhaps matching TRBD1 (6 bases). CDR3 size: 18 residues. Trimming took 3 bases from V and 1 from J, leaving 21 bases between them. The V gene's germline CDR1 is LGHNA and CDR2 YNFKEQ. For the CDR3, the DNA is TGTGCCAGCAGCCAGATCGGTACAGGGAGGAGTGGGAACACTGAAGCTTTCTTT. It translates to CASSQIGTGRSGNTEAFF.

This rearrangement joins TRBV5-1 to TRBJ1-1, with 7 positions matching TRBD1. Looked up from germline, CDR1 is SGHRS and CDR2 is YFSETQ. The V gene end was trimmed by 3 bases and the J gene end by 5 bases; junction bases not matched to a gene: 1. The CDR3 length is 12 residues. The CDR3 coding sequence is TGCGCCAGCAGCTCGGACAGGACTGAAGCTTTCTTT. Its protein product is CASSSDRTEAFF.

This clonotype was found many times. This sequence joins TRBV7-3 and TRBJ1-2, with D possibly matching TRBD1 (5 bases). The CDR3 sequence is 13 residues long. Looked up from germline, CDR1 is SGHTA and CDR2 is FQGTGA. V lost 5 bases and J lost 6, with 13 bases in between. The CDR3 DNA reads as TGTGCCAGCAGCCGTGGACACCCCAATGGCTACACCTTC. Translating it yields CASSRGHPNGYTF.

This clonotype turned up a few times. The chain recombines TRBV5-1 with TRBJ2-6, with 8 bases matching TRBD1. Germline trimming cut 3 bases from V and 3 bases from J; bases unmatched to any gene: 2. Per the germline V gene, CDR1 is SGHRS and CDR2 is YFSETQ. The CDR3 contains 15 residues. The CDR3 nucleotides are TGCGCCAGCAGCTCACAGGGGGGTGGGGCCAACGTCCTGACTTTC. Amino acid sequence: CASSSQGGGANVLTF.

The V gene is TRBV20-1, the J gene TRBJ2-5; D unresolved. CDR3 length: 15 residues. CDR1 and CDR2 from the germline V gene are DFQATT and SNEGSKA (reference sequence). V shed 4 bases and J shed 0 bases, with 15 bases lying between them. The CDR3 sequence: CSATPIRRYQETQYF. CDR3 bases: TGCAGTGCTACACCTATAAGACGGTACCAAGAGACCCAGTACTTC.

A few counts support this clonotype. The V gene is TRBV3-1, the J gene TRBJ2-2; D uncertain. Germline V lookup: CDR1 LGHDT, CDR2 YNNKEL (reference sequence). The CDR3 sequence is 13 residues long. The ends were cut back, 4 bases at V and 3 bases at J, with 6 bases in the middle. CDR3: CASSPWDTGELFF. The CDR3 region has the DNA TGTGCCAGCAGCCCGTGGGACACCGGGGAGCTGTTTTTT.